This TCR beta chain was recorded in a study of blood T cells in healthy people across ages. Study results and limitations: Naive T cell percentage showed a strong correlation with TCR beta diversity.

Germline V gene data show CDR1 as DFQATT and CDR2 as SNEGSKA (reference sequence). This CDR3 spans 15 amino acids. The V and J ends lost 3 bases and 5 bases, in that order; junction bases with no gene match: 8. The draw of peripheral blood yielded approximately 10 milliliters from each donor. Turning to this clonotype: Its antigen is unidentified.

Through a sample-barcoded 5' primer and a J-beta primer mix, a second PCR was run for roughly 7 to 11 cycles. TCRdb independently ran MiXCR on the 5' RACE reads; one entry per CDR3 protein. The sample has roughly 1,300,000 distinct CDR3 sequences; 59% are singletons. This sequence joins TRBV20-1 and TRBJ2-1, with 9 positions matching TRBD2. This receptor was identified in a man between 18 and 29 years old in good health. The specimen was blood. CDR3 region: CSASEAGGPHNEQFF. DNA for the CDR3: TGCAGTGCTAGTGAGGCGGGGGGGCCCCACAATGAGCAGTTCTTC.